These 8 T cell receptor beta chains share one sample of origin, sequenced in a study of early T cells in non-severe SARS-CoV-2 infection. TCRdb reprocessed the 5' RACE reads via MiXCR and lists one record per CDR3 protein. Of more than 85,000 distinct CDR3 sequences listed, 16% are singletons. This sample comprised whole blood, obtained at baseline. The receptor source for this set is an adult who was a healthcare worker with PCR-confirmed SARS-CoV-2 infection or an uninfected control (not recorded which).

This clonotype has a handful of counts. The V call is TRBV11-2, the J call TRBJ2-1; D is undetermined. Per germline, CDR1 SGHAT and CDR2 FQNNGV. Trimming removed 5 bases from V and 4 bases from J, with 6 bases in between. The CDR3 sequence is 12 residues long. The CDR3 sequence: CASSTEYNEQFF. CDR3 DNA sequence: TGTGCCAGCAGCACAGAATACAATGAGCAGTTCTTC.

V usage is TRBV28 and J usage is TRBJ2-7; no reliable D call. Germline-derived CDR1 and CDR2 are MDHEN and SYDVKM. CDR3 length equals 19 residues. The V gene lost 5 bases and the J gene lost 2 bases, with 28 bases spanning the gap. CDR3 residues: CASSQPVHLPNEKAYEQYF. CDR3 DNA sequence: TGTGCCAGCAGTCAACCCGTACACTTGCCAAACGAAAAGGCCTACGAGCAGTACTTC.

In its sample, this clonotype was seen a few times. The chain has TRBV3-1 and TRBJ1-1; TRBD1 agrees at 8 bases. There are 17 residues in the CDR3. The germline V gene encodes CDR1 LGHDT and CDR2 YNNKEL (reference sequence). The junction had 15 bases not matched to a gene; V was cut back by 4 bases and J by 5 bases. In nucleotides, the CDR3 is TGTGCCAGCAGCCCTTCTGGGGGACAGGCTCGTGGGACTGAAGCTTTCTTT. Residues: CASSPSGGQARGTEAFF.

V and J are TRBV7-6 and TRBJ2-1; unclear D gene. Trimming removed 3 bases from V and 5 bases from J, with 8 bases in between. The CDR3 length is 13 residues. In germline, CDR1 is SGHVS, CDR2 FNYEAQ. The chain's CDR3 is CASSFGSHNEQFF. Here the CDR3 DNA reads TGTGCCAGCAGCTTCGGATCCCACAATGAGCAGTTCTTC.

The gene calls are TRBV27 and TRBJ1-1; D remains ambiguous. Germline assignment: CDR1 MNHEY and CDR2 SMNVEV (reference sequence). With 8 bases removed from V and 5 bases from J, the gap between germline ends came to 12 bases. The CDR3 is made up of 12 amino acids. DNA of the CDR3: TGTGCCAGCTTGACGATGGGTACTGAAGCTTTCTTT. Its protein is CASLTMGTEAFF.

The rearrangement joins TRBV19 to TRBJ2-5; 9 bases fit TRBD1. Per the germline V gene, CDR1 is LNHDA and CDR2 is SQIVND (reference sequence). Unmatched junction bases numbered 11, after V lost 8 bases and J lost 4 bases. The CDR3 is made up of 15 amino acids. CDR3: CASSTSPGQGETQYF. The DNA of the CDR3 is TGTGCCAGTTCAACCTCACCGGGACAGGGAGAGACCCAGTACTTC.

This rearrangement joins TRBV5-1 to TRBJ1-1; D call uncertain. V dropped 0 bases and J dropped 8 bases, with 14 bases sitting between them. In germline, CDR1 is SGHRS, CDR2 YFSETQ. The CDR3 totals 14 residues. CDR3 sequence reads: CASSLGVGNWEAFF. CDR3 coding DNA: TGCGCCAGCAGCTTGGGAGTCGGCAACTGGGAAGCTTTCTTT.

The rearrangement uses TRBV2 and TRBJ2-7, with a tentative D call TRBD2 (5 bases). The CDR3 sequence is 12 residues long. V lost 7 bases to trimming and J lost 3 bases, with 10 bases between them. Germline lookup yields CDR1 SNHLY and CDR2 FYNNEI. The CDR3 is CASKQSGYEQYF. The CDR3 region has the DNA TGTGCCAGCAAACAGAGCGGCTACGAGCAGTACTTC.